These 3 T cell receptor beta chains originate from one sample sequenced in a study of shared clonotypes between healthy human individuals. Generated by immunoSEQ multiplex PCR, the TCRdb table keeps only in-frame clones and is missing some. This table has about 1.1 million clones, about 80% appearing once. Sequencing used memory CD4+ T cells from PBMCs. Subset denoted: CD45RA-negative fraction. Source of these receptors: a man aged 18-30 years in good health. Some clones in this sample may be carry-over from other donors' samples.

As concerns this clone: The germline gene is not matched at one end of the junction; a read error may be the cause. The chain combines TRBV13 with TRBJ2-7, with D hard to call. The V gene's germline CDR1 is PRHDT and CDR2 FYEKMQ (reference sequence). This CDR3 contains 14 residues. Here the CDR3 DNA reads TGTGCCAGCAGCTTAGGACAACCCCTCTACGGGCAGTACTTC. It is translated as CASSLGQPLYGQYF.

There are a few counts of this clone. The chain combines TRBV28 with TRBJ1-2; D not resolved. The ends were cut back, 2 bases at V and 3 bases at J, with 10 bases in the middle. The CDR3 has 14 amino acids. In germline, CDR1 is MDHEN, CDR2 SYDVKM. As DNA, the CDR3 is TGTGCCAGCAGTTTACAGCAGAGGGACTATGGCTACACCTTC. Amino acids: CASSLQQRDYGYTF.

The chain links TRBV30 to TRBJ1-3; tentatively, D is TRBD1 (5 bases). CDR3 length equals 14 residues. Germline assignment: CDR1 GTSNPN and CDR2 SVGIG (reference sequence). The V end lost 5 bases, the J end lost 0 bases, and 11 bases lay between the germline ends. CDR3 loop: CAWWGRLSGNTIYF. Here the CDR3 DNA reads TGTGCCTGGTGGGGACGGCTCTCTGGAAACACCATATATTTT.